These 30 T cell receptor beta chains share one sample of origin, sequenced in a study of regulatory T cells in long-lasting Graves disease. Time point meaning: persistent/refractory GD, antithyroid drugs over 5 years with positive TRAb. Scientists built the TCR library using RNA that was extracted from PBMCs. CDR3-region Arm-PCR and iRepertoire HTBI primers produced the TCR beta libraries. TCRdb passed the multiplex PCR reads through MiXCR, listing each CDR3 protein once. Of about 460,000 distinct CDR3 sequences in the sample, roughly 23% were seen once. This specimen consisted of peripheral blood mononuclear cells (PBMCs), obtained when the disease was refractory, from a patient treated with antithyroid drugs. Receptor source: a female donor with Graves disease.

The chain recombines TRBV20-1 with TRBJ2-7; possibly TRBD1 for D (6 bases). The CDR3 length is 15 residues. Germline CDR1 DFQATT, CDR2 SNEGSKA (reference sequence). With 0 bases removed from V and 5 bases from J, the gap between germline ends came to 17 bases. Written as DNA, the CDR3 is TGCAGTGCTAGAGATTTGGGACACCCTAGGAACGAGCAGTACTTC. Protein: CSARDLGHPRNEQYF.

In the case of this clonotype: With a much larger clone just one base away, this may be a read error. This rearrangement joins TRBV15 to TRBJ2-1; 12 nucleotides match TRBD2. CDR1 and CDR2 from the germline V gene are LNHNV and YYDKDF (reference sequence). The CDR3 is made up of 14 amino acids. CDR3 nucleotides: TGTACCACCAGCAGGACTAGCGGGAACAATGAGCAGTTCTTC. This translates into CTTSRTSGNNEQFF.

V usage is TRBV27 and J usage is TRBJ2-7, with D perhaps matching TRBD2 (6 bases). There are 13 residues in the CDR3. Deletions cut 5 bases from V and 3 bases from J, with 11 bases between. From germline, CDR1 is MNHEY and CDR2 SMNVEV (reference sequence). In DNA form, the CDR3 reads TGTGCCAGCAGTGGGGGGTTTGACTACGAGCAGTACTTC. Translation: CASSGGFDYEQYF.

The chain recombines TRBV6-1 with TRBJ2-4; the D gene is possibly TRBD1 (5 bases). Germline V gene lookup returns CDR1 MNHNS and CDR2 SASEGT. V was pared by 7 bases and J by 6 bases, with 7 bases between. This CDR3 comprises 11 residues. The CDR3 loop is CASTDRNIQYF. The CDR3 coding sequence is TGTGCCAGCACCGACAGAAACATTCAGTACTTC.

The rearrangement links TRBV7-2 to TRBJ1-6; D uncertain. Per the germline V gene, CDR1 is SGHTA and CDR2 is FQGNSA. There are 19 residues in the CDR3. V shed 1 base and J shed 0 bases, with 16 bases lying between them. The CDR3, as DNA: TGTGCCAGCAGCTTAGTCCCCGCGACGGCGAGCTCCTATAATTCACCCCTCCACTTT. Its translation is CASSLVPATASSYNSPLHF.

This clonotype occurred a few times. The V gene is TRBV7-2, the J gene TRBJ2-2; D gene uncertain. The CDR3 sequence is 16 residues long. V was shortened by 5 bases and J by 1 base, with 14 bases between the two germline ends. Germline V lookup: CDR1 SGHTA, CDR2 FQGNSA. This CDR3 reads CASSPPNAENTGELFF. In DNA, the CDR3 is TGTGCCAGCAGCCCCCCAAACGCAGAGAACACCGGGGAGCTGTTTTTT.

This clonotype was seen many times. The chain couples TRBV7-2 to TRBJ2-7, with unresolved D. V was clipped by 1 base and J by 3 bases, with 7 bases between them. This CDR3 contains 13 residues. CDR1 and CDR2 (germline): SGHTA, FQGNSA. The CDR3 nucleotides are TGTGCCAGCAGCTTAGGCCGGTTCTACGAGCAGTACTTC. Amino acids: CASSLGRFYEQYF.

This clonotype was recorded many times. V and J are TRBV12-3 or TRBV12-4 and TRBJ1-3, with D possibly matching TRBD1 (6 bases). This CDR3 has 15 residues. Trimming took off 7 bases at V and 4 bases at J, with 17 bases between the two ends. CDR3: CASMSEGQYGNTIYF. The CDR3 DNA follows: TGTGCCAGCATGTCCGAAGGACAGTACGGAAACACCATATATTTT.

This clonotype was recorded a few times. This chain connects TRBV12-3 or TRBV12-4 to TRBJ2-3; TRBD2 is a possible D gene (5 bases). The CDR3 spans 14 residues. The ends were cut back, 8 bases at V and 1 base at J, with 13 bases in the middle. The CDR3 here is CASWGDRGTDTQYF. The CDR3 DNA follows: TGTGCCAGCTGGGGAGACCGGGGCACAGATACGCAGTATTTT.

The chain recombines TRBV7-9 with TRBJ2-3, with a possible D match to TRBD1 (6 bases). CDR1 and CDR2 (germline): SEHNR, FQNEAQ (reference sequence). The CDR3 totals 15 residues. Trimming removed 10 bases from V and 4 bases from J, with 21 bases in between. The CDR3 spells CATEQGLGDSDTQYF. CDR3 nucleotide sequence: TGTGCCACCGAACAGGGATTAGGGGATTCAGATACGCAGTATTTT. Using reference TRBV7-9 and TRBJ2-3 for the parts outside the CDR3, the full variable domain is DTGVSQNPRHKITKRGQNVTFRCDPISEHNRLYWYRQTLGQGPEFLTYFQNEAQLEKSRLLSDRFSAERPKGSFSTLEIQRTEQGDSAMYLCATEQGLGDSDTQYFGPGTRLTVL.

The chain couples TRBV20-1 to TRBJ2-5; tentatively, D is TRBD1 or TRBD2 (6 bases each). CDR1 and CDR2 from the germline V gene are DFQATT and SNEGSKA (reference sequence). The CDR3 is 14 amino acids. V lost 5 bases and J lost 2, with 15 bases in between. DNA of the CDR3: TGCAGTGCTGGGGGGCCAGAGCTACAAGAGACCCAGTACTTC. Translated: CSAGGPELQETQYF.

The gene calls are TRBV4-1 and TRBJ1-5; D remains ambiguous. Germline V gene lookup returns CDR1 MGHRA and CDR2 YSYEKL. V lost 0 bases, J lost 0 bases, and 12 bases lay in between. The CDR3 is made up of 17 amino acids. The CDR3 coding sequence is TGCGCCAGCAGCCAAGACCCTGAGCGCAGTAGCAATCAGCCCCAGCATTTT. This encodes CASSQDPERSSNQPQHF.

About this clonotype: A much larger clone lies a single base off, so this may be a read error. A read error is likely, as this CDR3 ends without the conserved phenylalanine or tryptophan. This chain links TRBV6-1 with TRBJ2-2; D is uncertain. V was cut by 1 base and J by 7 bases, with 10 bases left in between. The germline V gene encodes CDR1 MNHNS and CDR2 SASEGT. CDR3 length: 14 residues. The DNA for the CDR3 is TGTGCCAGCAGTGAAGTGGGCTGGGACGGGGAGCTGTTTCTT. Amino acids: CASSEVGWDGELFL.

This clonotype was recorded many times. The V call is TRBV5-6, the J call TRBJ1-1, with D possibly matching TRBD1 (6 bases). The CDR3 runs to 11 residues. CDR1 is SGHDT and CDR2 is YYEEEE in the germline V gene. V gave up 0 bases and J gave up 10 bases, with 7 bases separating them. The CDR3 protein is CASSLGTAAFF. In DNA, the CDR3 is TGTGCCAGCAGCTTGGGGACAGCAGCTTTCTTT.

This clonotype was found a few times. The V gene is TRBV3-1, the J gene TRBJ2-5; TRBD1 might be the D (6 bases). Trimming removed 1 base at V and 2 bases at J, with 11 bases between. The CDR3 is 15 residues long. Looked up from germline, CDR1 is LGHDT and CDR2 is YNNKEL (reference sequence). The CDR3 sequence: CASSQGEQGQETQYF. The CDR3 nucleotides are TGTGCCAGCAGCCAAGGGGAACAGGGTCAAGAGACCCAGTACTTC.

This clonotype was seen repeatedly, ten times or more. The chain employs TRBV5-1 and TRBJ1-1; no firm D call. From germline, CDR1 is SGHRS and CDR2 YFSETQ. With 4 bases removed from V and 0 bases from J, the gap between germline ends came to 7 bases. CDR3 length: 13 residues. CDR3 DNA: TGCGCCAGCAGCGAGTTAATGAACACTGAAGCTTTCTTT. Protein product: CASSELMNTEAFF.

This clonotype was observed at least ten times. The genes are TRBV7-2 and TRBJ1-1; a possible D gene is TRBD1 (5 bases). Germline loops: CDR1 SGHTA, CDR2 FQGNSA. V dropped 5 bases and J dropped 4 bases, with 14 bases sitting between them. This CDR3 has 14 amino acids. The CDR3 protein is CASSPGTGATEAFF. Written as DNA, the CDR3 is TGTGCCAGCAGCCCGGGGACGGGAGCCACTGAAGCTTTCTTT.

The rearrangement links TRBV5-1 to TRBJ2-7; D gene ambiguous. Between the trimmed V and J ends, which lost 0 bases and 2 bases, there was a span of 18 bases. The CDR3 extends over 17 amino acids. The germline V gene encodes CDR1 SGHRS and CDR2 YFSETQ. For the CDR3, the DNA is TGCGCCAGCAGCTTGGCAACTGCCTTCAAGGGCGCCTACGAGCAGTACTTC. Amino acids: CASSLATAFKGAYEQYF.

This clonotype was counted a few times. The chain recombines TRBV28 with TRBJ2-1, with D perhaps TRBD2 (5 bases). The CDR3 has 13 residues. Per the germline V gene, CDR1 is MDHEN and CDR2 is SYDVKM. Trimming removed 3 bases at V and 7 bases at J, with 10 bases between. In DNA, the CDR3 is TGTGCCAGCAGTTTTTGGACTTCGAATGAGCAGTTCTTC. It translates to CASSFWTSNEQFF. Complete variable domain (other parts from reference TRBV28 and TRBJ2-1): DVKVTQSSRYLVKRTGEKVFLECVQDMDHENMFWYRQDPGLGLRLIYFSYDVKMKEKGDIPEGYSVSREKKERFSLILESASTNQTSMYLCASSFWTSNEQFFGPGTRLTVL.

This clonotype was seen ten or more times. The V gene is TRBV6-5, the J gene TRBJ1-1, with D maybe TRBD1 (6 bases). Germline lookup yields CDR1 MNHEY and CDR2 SVGAGI. The V and J ends lost 4 bases and 5 bases respectively, with 17 bases between them. This CDR3 contains 15 residues. In DNA form, the CDR3 reads TGTGCCAGCAGTTCCCTGGGGGGGCCGGGAACTGAAGCTTTCTTT. This codes for CASSSLGGPGTEAFF.

This clonotype was observed a handful of times. CDR3 in DNA: TGCAGCGTTGAGGGGGGTCATAGCTCCTACGAGCAGTACTTC. Its protein product is CSVEGGHSSYEQYF. The chain links TRBV29-1 to TRBJ2-7, with a possible D match to TRBD2 (6 bases). Looked up from germline, CDR1 is SQVTM and CDR2 is ANQGSEA. V was cut by 3 bases and J by 0 bases, with 12 bases left in between. This CDR3 comprises 14 residues.

The chain combines TRBV7-2 with TRBJ2-3; D unclear. This CDR3 is 17 amino acids long. Germline lookup yields CDR1 SGHTA and CDR2 FQGNSA. Trimming took off 5 bases at V and 2 bases at J, with 20 bases between the two ends. In nucleotides, the CDR3 is TGTGCCAGCAGCGCCTTACCCGTTTGGCCCGACACAGATACGCAGTATTTT. It translates to CASSALPVWPDTDTQYF.

This clonotype was seen ten or more times. The CDR3 DNA follows: TGTGCCAGCAGCCTGTGGGGGATTAACTATGGCTACACCTTC. Its protein product is CASSLWGINYGYTF. V and J are TRBV12-3 or TRBV12-4 and TRBJ1-2, with TRBD1 as a possible D gene (5 bases). The CDR3 runs 14 residues. Trimming took off 6 bases at V and 1 base at J, with 12 bases between the two ends.

This clonotype was detected ten times or more. The chain combines TRBV5-5 with TRBJ1-2, with a tentative D call TRBD1 (5 bases). The CDR3 spans 19 residues. Germline V lookup: CDR1 SGHKS, CDR2 YYEKEE (reference sequence). Trimming removed 0 bases at V and 4 bases at J, with 25 bases between. This CDR3 is CASSLVGSGTRPAIYGYTF. The CDR3 DNA follows: TGTGCCAGCAGCTTGGTTGGGTCAGGGACGAGGCCTGCGATCTATGGCTACACCTTC.

CDR3 sequence: CAWSRGSNYGYTF. The CDR3 DNA reads TGTGCCTGGAGTCGGGGCAGTAACTATGGCTACACCTTC. The chain has TRBV30 and TRBJ1-2; TRBD1 is a possible D gene (5 bases). The germline CDR1 and CDR2 sequences are GTSNPN and SVGIG (reference sequence). The V gene lost 2 bases and the J gene lost 1 base, with 8 bases spanning the gap. This CDR3 comprises 13 residues. Drawing the rest from reference TRBV30 and TRBJ1-2, the complete variable domain is SQTIHQWPATLVQPVGSPLSLECTVEGTSNPNLYWYRQAAGRGLQLLFYSVGIGQISSEVPQNLSASRPQDRQFILSSKKLLLSDSGFYLCAWSRGSNYGYTFGSGTRLTVV.

This clonotype was detected many times. The genes are TRBV2 and TRBJ1-3, with D possibly being TRBD1 (5 bases). V shed 3 bases and J shed 8 bases, with 14 bases lying between them. From germline, CDR1 is SNHLY and CDR2 FYNNEI. The CDR3 length is 14 residues. Here the CDR3 DNA reads TGTGCCAGCAGTGAGAGGGTGCGAGGGGACACCATATATTTT. Translating gives CASSERVRGDTIYF. The whole variable domain, remainder taken from reference TRBV2 and TRBJ1-3, is EPEVTQTPSHQVTQMGQEVILRCVPISNHLYFYWYRQILGQKVEFLVSFYNNEISEKSEIFDDQFSVERPDGSNFTLKIRSTKLEDSAMYFCASSERVRGDTIYFGEGSWLTVV.

In this sample, this clonotype turned up a few times. The chain links TRBV29-1 to TRBJ2-7, with D possibly TRBD2 on 6 matching bases. Germline assignment: CDR1 SQVTM and CDR2 ANQGSEA. CDR3 length: 13 residues. The V and J ends lost 3 bases and 0 bases respectively, with 9 bases between them. The CDR3 loop reads CSVEAGNSYEQYF. CDR3 sequence (DNA): TGCAGCGTTGAGGCGGGGAACTCCTACGAGCAGTACTTC.

This clonotype has only a few counts. The gene calls are TRBV20-1 and TRBJ2-5, with D possibly matching TRBD2 (6 bases). The CDR3 is 19 residues long. V was pared by 3 bases and J by 1 base, with 27 bases between. The germline CDR1 and CDR2 sequences are DFQATT and SNEGSKA (reference sequence). The DNA for the CDR3 is TGCAGTGCTAGTATGGGAGGAAGAGGTGGTTCGGACTTCCAAGAGACCCAGTACTTC. It is translated as CSASMGGRGGSDFQETQYF.

In its sample, this clonotype was seen a few times. The chain carries TRBV27 and TRBJ2-2; D possibly uses TRBD1 or TRBD2 (5 bases each). This CDR3 comprises 16 residues. The V end was cut by 8 bases, the J end by 1 base, with 17 bases between. CDR1 and CDR2 (germline): MNHEY, SMNVEV (reference sequence). The CDR3 loop is CASSPSGTVNTGELFF. DNA for the CDR3: TGTGCCAGCTCCCCGTCCGGGACGGTGAACACCGGGGAGCTGTTTTTT.

The V and J genes are TRBV6-1 and TRBJ2-5; 8 bases align to TRBD2. The length of the CDR3 is 15 residues. V shed 8 bases and J 3 bases; nucleotides not matched to a gene: 11. From germline, CDR1 is MNHNS and CDR2 SASEGT. In DNA, the CDR3 is TGTGCCAGCGAGGCCCCGGGACTAGGAGAAGAGACCCAGTACTTC. Its protein product is CASEAPGLGEETQYF.